A single sample is the source of the 9 T cell receptor beta chains below, sequenced in a study of CD8 T cells in ankylosing spondylitis. These receptors have no known antigen. Study observations and caveats: In ankylosing spondylitis blood, a motif of eight highly homologous TCR beta variants appeared characteristic.

TCRdb reanalysed the 5' RACE reads using MiXCR and keeps one entry per CDR3 protein. The sample lists a few hundred thousand distinct CDR3 sequences, approximately 20% occurring once. Sequenced material: blood, either unsorted or a sorted T cell fraction (not recorded which). The source of these receptors is a male donor with ankylosing spondylitis.

This chain's CDR3 is CASSPSDWDTQYF. The CDR3 DNA reads as TGTGCCAGCAGCCCCTCCGATTGGGATACGCAGTATTTT. This chain uses TRBV7-9 with TRBJ2-3, with unresolved D. Trimming removed 5 bases from V and 6 bases from J, with 12 bases in between. The CDR3 is 13 residues long. Per germline, CDR1 SEHNR and CDR2 FQNEAQ (reference sequence).

In its sample, this clonotype was seen many times. The genes are TRBV5-6 and TRBJ2-7, with unresolved D. This CDR3 has 14 residues. CDR1 is SGHDT and CDR2 is YYEEEE in the germline V gene. The V end lost 3 bases, the J end lost 5 bases, and 15 bases lay between the germline ends. DNA of the CDR3: TGTGCCAGCAGCTCGGTCGGTGTGGTCGACGAGCAGTACTTC. Translated, it gives CASSSVGVVDEQYF.

This clonotype was recorded a few times. The junction departs from the called germline gene at one end, perhaps through a read error. The genes are TRBV5-5 and TRBJ2-1, with D tentatively TRBD1 (5 bases). Germline CDR1 reads SGHKS; CDR2 reads YYEKEE (reference sequence). CDR3 size: 12 residues. The CDR3, as DNA: TGTGCCAACAGCCTACAGGACAATGAGCAGTTCTTC. This sequence encodes CANSLQDNEQFF.

V and J are TRBV19 and TRBJ1-5, with TRBD1 matching 9 bases. CDR3 length equals 15 residues. The J segment lost 0 bases and the V segment lost 8 bases, leaving 5 bases of the junction unmatched. Looked up from germline, CDR1 is LNHDA and CDR2 is SQIVND (reference sequence). The CDR3 coding sequence is TGTGCCAGTTGCGGGACAGGGAATAGCAATCAGCCCCAGCATTTT. Protein product: CASCGTGNSNQPQHF.

The chain carries TRBV3-1 and TRBJ2-7; D gene ambiguous. Trimming shortened V by 4 bases and J by 3 bases, and 7 bases separated the two germline ends. Per the germline V gene, CDR1 is LGHDT and CDR2 is YNNKEL (reference sequence). The CDR3 is 12 amino acids. Written as DNA, the CDR3 is TGTGCCAGCAGCCCCCAGTACTACGAGCAGTACTTC. Protein sequence: CASSPQYYEQYF.

This chain joins TRBV25-1 and TRBJ1-6; 11 bases are shared with TRBD1. The CDR3 consists of 16 residues. V dropped 4 bases and J dropped 6; count of bases not matched to a gene: 5. Looked up from germline, CDR1 is MGHDK and CDR2 is SYGVNS. CDR3 in DNA: TGTGCCAGCAGTGGCTGGGGACAGGGGGTTAATTCACCCCTCCACTTT. The encoded protein is CASSGWGQGVNSPLHF.

There are a few counts of this clonotype. The rearrangement links TRBV2 to TRBJ2-5, with 7 nucleotides matching TRBD2. V lost 9 bases to trimming and J lost 4 bases; unmatched junction nucleotides: 5. Germline values: CDR1 SNHLY, CDR2 FYNNEI. This CDR3 spans 12 amino acids. This CDR3 reads CARRSGGETQYF. CDR3 sequence (DNA): TGTGCCAGACGGTCGGGGGGAGAGACCCAGTACTTC.

The chain uses TRBV5-1 and TRBJ2-5, with TRBD1 matching over 7 bases. The CDR3 is 22 amino acids. The V gene end was trimmed by 4 bases and the J gene end by 5 bases; junction bases not matched to a gene: 32. The germline CDR1 and CDR2 sequences are SGHRS and YFSETQ. The CDR3 region has the DNA TGCGCCAGCAGCCGACCCCCCCTGGGGACAGTCCAGGGGGTTAAAATGTGGGAGACCCAGTACTTC. Its protein product is CASSRPPLGTVQGVKMWETQYF.

This clonotype was picked up many times. CDR3 in DNA: TGCGCCAGCAGCCACCTCCTGACAGGTACCTACGAGCAGTACTTC. It is translated as CASSHLLTGTYEQYF. The chain carries TRBV4-1 and TRBJ2-7; D perhaps matches TRBD1 (6 bases). The CDR3 spans 15 residues. Per germline, CDR1 MGHRA and CDR2 YSYEKL. V lost 3 bases and J lost 2, with 14 bases in between.